The 26 T cell receptor beta chains in this list originate from one sample, sequenced in a study of T cell changes during pregnancy in multiple sclerosis. The protocol was immunoSEQ multiplex PCR, while the TCRdb copy is restricted to in-frame clones and leaves out a portion. The repertoire holds 100,000 or so clones, with around 93% as singletons. The specimen comprised peripheral blood, sampled in the third trimester of pregnancy. Receptor source: a female donor with multiple sclerosis, enrolled in a pregnancy study.

The chain joins TRBV18 to TRBJ2-7, with D hard to call. The CDR3 totals 14 residues. The V gene lost 0 bases and the J gene lost 2 bases, with 8 bases spanning the gap. Germline CDR1 and CDR2: KGHSH and LQKENI. Written as DNA, the CDR3 is TGTGCCAGCTCACCACCTACACAGCCCTACGAGCAGTACTTC. The encoded protein is CASSPPTQPYEQYF.

V is TRBV7-2 and J is TRBJ1-5, with 7 bases matching TRBD1. The CDR3 runs to 14 residues. The V and J ends lost 6 bases and 4 bases, in that order; junction bases with no gene match: 6. CDR1 is SGHTA and CDR2 is FQGNSA in the germline V gene. The CDR3 coding sequence is TGTGCCAGCAGAGAGAGGGGGCGGAATCAGCCCCAGCATTTT. Its translation: CASRERGRNQPQHF.

This sequence joins TRBV11-1 and TRBJ1-4, with 9 bases aligning to TRBD1. The CDR3 is made up of 17 amino acids. CDR1 and CDR2 (germline): SGHAT, FQDESV (reference sequence). After removal of 1 base from V and 3 bases from J, the junction contained 6 bases not matched to a gene. CDR3 residues: CASSLGRTGAPNEKLFF. The CDR3 nucleotides are TGTGCCAGCAGCTTAGGCCGGACAGGGGCGCCTAATGAAAAACTGTTTTTT.

The chain carries TRBV6-5 and TRBJ2-1, with 8 bases that match TRBD2. The CDR3 is 16 residues long. Per the germline V gene, CDR1 is MNHEY and CDR2 is SVGAGI. Trimming took 2 bases from V and 9 from J; bases not matched to a gene: 12. CDR3 in amino acids: CASSYQGAGGAAEQFF. In nucleotides, the CDR3 is TGTGCCAGCAGTTACCAAGGGGCGGGGGGAGCGGCTGAGCAGTTCTTC.

The chain joins TRBV7-9 to TRBJ2-3; a possible D gene is TRBD1 (5 bases). Per the germline V gene, CDR1 is SEHNR and CDR2 is FQNEAQ (reference sequence). Trimming took 1 base from V and 5 from J, leaving 10 bases between them. The length of the CDR3 is 14 residues. CDR3 coding DNA: TGTGCCAGCAGCTTAGACCCAGGGCGAGATACGCAGTATTTT. The encoded protein is CASSLDPGRDTQYF.

The V and J genes are TRBV7-2 and TRBJ2-3; 7 bases agree with TRBD2. CDR3 length: 13 amino acids. Germline V gives CDR1 SGHTA, CDR2 FQGNSA. V lost 5 bases and J lost 5; bases outside the gene matches: 4. CDR3: CASSPGGGDTQYF. Here the CDR3 DNA reads TGTGCCAGCAGCCCGGGGGGAGGAGATACGCAGTATTTT.

The V and J genes are TRBV21-1 and TRBJ2-7; the D call in the table, TRBD2, was not verified against the DNA. TRBV21-1 is a known pseudogene. The length of the CDR3 is 13 residues. CDR3 amino acids: CERQRLVPYEQYF. The CDR3 region has the DNA TGTGAGCGGCAGCGCCTGGTCCCCTACGAGCAGTACTTC.

The CDR3 protein is CASAGEREWHEQYF. The CDR3 DNA is TGTGCCAGCGCAGGGGAGCGGGAGTGGCACGAGCAGTACTTC. The chain has TRBV5-5 and TRBJ2-7; 8 bases fit TRBD2. The CDR3 runs to 14 residues. V shed 7 bases and J 5 bases; nucleotides not matched to a gene: 11. In germline, CDR1 is SGHKS, CDR2 YYEKEE (reference sequence).

The V and J genes are TRBV19 and TRBJ2-1; no definite D call. The CDR3 has 14 residues. V lost 2 bases and J lost 4, with 9 bases in between. Germline V CDR1 and CDR2: LNHDA, SQIVND (reference sequence). CDR3 nucleotide sequence: TGTGCCAGTAGTATACTAGGCGATTACAATGAGCAGTTCTTC. It is translated as CASSILGDYNEQFF.

The chain has TRBV28 and TRBJ1-1; D unresolved. Germline lookup yields CDR1 MDHEN and CDR2 SYDVKM. Trimming left V 7 bases short and J 2 bases short, with 14 bases between. The CDR3 contains 14 residues. CDR3 loop: CASTHLRINTEAFF. The CDR3 DNA follows: TGTGCCAGCACCCACCTGAGGATTAACACTGAAGCTTTCTTT.

The chain joins TRBV5-1 to TRBJ2-2; D is undetermined. Trimming took off 4 bases at V and 3 bases at J, with 22 bases between the two ends. CDR3 length equals 18 residues. Germline lookup yields CDR1 SGHRS and CDR2 YFSETQ. The CDR3 sequence is CASSLGPLARSDTGELFF. CDR3 coding DNA: TGCGCCAGCAGCCTCGGCCCCCTCGCGAGGTCAGACACCGGGGAGCTGTTTTTT.

The chain employs TRBV11-3 and TRBJ2-2; the match to TRBD1 covers 7 bases. With V trimmed by 6 bases and J by 5 bases, 9 bases remained unmatched. Germline V gene sequence: CDR1 SGHNT, CDR2 YENEEA. The CDR3 consists of 15 residues. The CDR3 DNA is TGTGCCAGCAGTTCCACAGGGGTGGTAACCGGGGAGCTGTTTTTT. Residues: CASSSTGVVTGELFF.

The chain has TRBV6-1 and TRBJ2-7; TRBD1 matches at 7 bases. Per germline, CDR1 MNHNS and CDR2 SASEGT. This CDR3 comprises 12 residues. The V gene end was trimmed by 6 bases and the J gene end by 1 base; junction bases not matched to a gene: 0. In DNA, the CDR3 is TGTGCCAGCAGGACAGGGTCCTACGAGCAGTACTTC. Its protein product is CASRTGSYEQYF.

The chain employs TRBV29-1 and TRBJ2-7; possible D gene TRBD1, 6 bases. This CDR3 is 13 amino acids long. Germline CDR1 is SQVTM and CDR2 is ANQGSEA. With 3 bases removed from V and 2 bases from J, the gap between germline ends came to 11 bases. The CDR3 DNA is TGCAGCGTTGAGGTCCAGGGGACCTACGAGCAGTACTTC. Its protein is CSVEVQGTYEQYF.

The V and J genes are TRBV4-2 and TRBJ2-1, with TRBD2 matching over 7 bases. The CDR3 runs to 13 residues. Trimming cost V 4 bases and J 10 bases; bases outside gene matches: 7. Germline CDR1 is LGHNA and CDR2 is YNFKEQ. CDR3 nucleotide sequence: TGTGCCAGCAGCCCCGGTCTAGCGGTAGAGCAGTTCTTC. It codes for CASSPGLAVEQFF.

The V gene is TRBV7-8, the J gene TRBJ1-4; 7 bases map to TRBD1. CDR1 and CDR2 (germline): SGHVS, FQNEAQ. Losses at the gene ends were 4 bases for V and 2 bases for J; bases not matched to a gene: 7. The CDR3 runs 16 residues. The CDR3: CASSYPRGMTNEKLFF. The CDR3 DNA is TGTGCCAGCAGCTATCCCAGGGGGATGACTAATGAAAAACTGTTTTTT. Complete variable domain (other parts from reference TRBV7-8 and TRBJ1-4): GAGVSQSPRYKVAKRGQDVALRCDPISGHVSLFWYQQALGQGPEFLTYFQNEAQLDKSGLPSDRFFAERPEGSVSTLKIQRTQQEDSAVYLCASSYPRGMTNEKLFFGSGTQLSVL.

The genes are TRBV7-2 and TRBJ2-7, with a possible D match to TRBD1 (6 bases). The germline V gene has CDR1 SGHTA and CDR2 FQGNSA. Deletions cut 5 bases from V and 2 bases from J, with 13 bases between. There are 14 residues in the CDR3. The CDR3: CASSPSPGAYEQYF. The CDR3 nucleotides are TGTGCCAGCAGCCCCTCGCCAGGGGCCTACGAGCAGTACTTC.

The chain uses TRBV29-1 and TRBJ2-5; D unclear. CDR3 length: 12 residues. Germline lookup yields CDR1 SQVTM and CDR2 ANQGSEA. The germline V and J ends were trimmed by 2 bases and 5 bases, with 9 bases remaining between them. CDR3 bases: TGCAGCGTTGAAATGATTGGCGAGACCCAGTACTTC. The encoded protein is CSVEMIGETQYF.

The chain has TRBV13 and TRBJ2-2; no definite D call. The CDR3 sequence is 14 residues long. The germline V gene encodes CDR1 PRHDT and CDR2 FYEKMQ (reference sequence). Between the trimmed V and J ends, which lost 5 bases and 4 bases, there was a span of 11 bases. The CDR3 region is CASSRQALTGELFF. In DNA form, the CDR3 reads TGTGCCAGCAGCCGACAAGCCCTCACCGGGGAGCTGTTTTTT.

The J gene is TRBJ2-1, the V gene TRBV21-1; the D segment call TRBD2 is taken from the table without a DNA check. TRBV21-1 is assigned pseudogene status. This CDR3 region has 17 residues. CDR3 in amino acids: CASSKLKVRPHFCEQFF. The CDR3 coding sequence is TGTGCCAGCAGCAAACTAAAAGTGAGGCCTCACTTTTGTGAGCAGTTCTTC.

The chain uses TRBV6-6 and TRBJ2-7; 8 nucleotides align to TRBD2. The length of the CDR3 is 14 residues. V was pared by 2 bases and J by 3 bases, with 3 bases of the junction left unmatched. The germline CDR1 and CDR2 sequences are MNHNY and SVGAGI (reference sequence). CDR3 nucleotides: TGTGCCAGCAGTTACGCGGGAGGTGACTACGAGCAGTACTTC. As protein: CASSYAGGDYEQYF.

V usage is TRBV7-2 and J usage is TRBJ2-7, with 13 bases identical to TRBD2. V was clipped by 2 bases and J by 2 bases; unmatched bases: 3. There are 16 residues in the CDR3. CDR1 is SGHTA and CDR2 is FQGNSA in the germline V gene. The CDR3 nucleotides are TGTGCCAGCAGCTTAAGGGGGACTAGCGGGGCCTACGAGCAGTACTTC. Translated, it gives CASSLRGTSGAYEQYF. Full variable domain (missing parts from reference TRBV7-2 and TRBJ2-7): GAGVSQSPSNKVTEKGKDVELRCDPISGHTALYWYRQSLGQGLEFLIYFQGNSAPDKSGLPSDRFSAERTGGSVSTLTIQRTQQEDSAVYLCASSLRGTSGAYEQYFGPGTRLTVT.

The count of this clone is one. V usage is TRBV11-2 and J usage is TRBJ2-7, with 7 bases matching TRBD2. The germline gives CDR1 SGHAT, CDR2 FQNNGV. With V trimmed by 4 bases and J by 5 bases, 14 bases remained unmatched. CDR3 size: 16 residues. Here the CDR3 DNA reads TGTGCCAGCAGCTCCCCACAACGGGGGGAGAGGCACGAGCAGTACTTC. Translating gives CASSSPQRGERHEQYF.

CDR3 sequence reads: CASSRSGGRGGYEQYF. In DNA, the CDR3 is TGTGCCAGCAGCCGATCTGGAGGACGGGGGGGATACGAGCAGTACTTC. This rearrangement joins TRBV28 to TRBJ2-7; 8 bases agree with TRBD2. In germline, CDR1 is MDHEN, CDR2 SYDVKM. The CDR3 is 16 residues long. V lost 6 bases to trimming and J lost 4 bases; unmatched junction nucleotides: 14.

V gene TRBV28 combines with J gene TRBJ1-1; D possibly corresponds to TRBD1 (5 bases). The CDR3 is 16 residues long. Per the germline V gene, CDR1 is MDHEN and CDR2 is SYDVKM. Trimming cost V 5 bases and J 5 bases, with 21 bases left between them. CDR3 sequence (DNA): TGTGCCAGCAGTCCAACTGGGGGGACGGTAGGAACTGAAGCTTTCTTT. Protein: CASSPTGGTVGTEAFF.

This clone was observed a single time. The V call is TRBV10-1, the J call TRBJ2-1, with 16 nucleotides matching TRBD2. Trimming took 6 bases from V and 10 from J; bases not matched to a gene: 6. This CDR3 spans 15 amino acids. Germline-derived CDR1 and CDR2 are WNHNN and SYGVQD (reference sequence). The CDR3: CASRGLAGGTREQFF. The DNA for the CDR3 is TGCGCCAGCAGGGGACTAGCGGGAGGGACCAGGGAGCAGTTCTTC.